Reported below is one TCR beta chain. Its antigen is not known. TCRdb used MiXCR to reprocess the 5' RACE reads, holding one entry per CDR3 protein. Here the sample spans 92,000 or so distinct CDR3 sequences, about 13% being singletons. The CDR3 contains 15 residues. V dropped 3 bases and J dropped 2 bases, with 11 bases sitting between them. This entry is derived from a study of T-cell memory formation after mild COVID-19. Broader study findings: Clones contracting over day 15 to 85 were CD4/CD8 balanced, with later expanders leaning CD4+.

This sequence was found in an adult woman who had mild COVID-19 (a few samples of this study predate the infection). Cell type and time point are not known. V usage is TRBV12-3 or TRBV12-4 and J usage is TRBJ2-1; either TRBD1 or TRBD2 may fit D (6 bases each). Material: PBMCs or a T cell subset sorted from them (not recorded which). The CDR3 DNA reads as TGTGCCAGCAGTTTTGACGGGGGCGCCTACAATGAGCAGTTCTTC. This encodes CASSFDGGAYNEQFF.